Described below is a single TCR beta chain sequence and its context. The sample originates from a study of OX40 agonist ivuxolimab in advanced cancers. Study background: With a range of roughly 20 to 80, age averaged 60 years, and 65% to 85% were male.

V shed 5 bases and J 6 bases; nucleotides not matched to a gene: 5. CDR1 SGHTA and CDR2 FQGTGA come from the germline V gene. The CDR3 length is 14 residues. Method: immunoSEQ multiplex PCR; TCRdb's copy keeps in-frame clones and lacks some. The table records 65,000 or so clones, about 82% of them present only once. The chain employs TRBV7-3 and TRBJ2-1, with 9 bases fitting TRBD1. The receptor comes from an adult with an advanced solid tumor such as melanoma, head and neck, liver or kidney cancer. The input for sequencing was CD4+ or CD8+ T cells sorted from blood, taken in a trial of the OX40 agonist ivuxolimab. Written as DNA, the CDR3 is TGTGCCAGCAGCCGCGGGACAGGGTCCAATGAGCAGTTCTTC. Its translation is CASSRGTGSNEQFF.